One T cell receptor (beta chain) is described in this entry. Its antigen is undetermined. This sample also contains other DNA sequences that code for the same CDR3. The protocol was immunoSEQ multiplex PCR, while the TCRdb copy is restricted to in-frame clones and leaves out a portion. The sample yields about 960,000 clones, over 60% seen once. Healthy HIV-negative adults with no recent acute infections or vaccinations were recruited as donors. Both subsets, CD45RA+ naive and CD45RA-negative memory, were split from the CD4+ cells. These data originate in a study of shared clonotypes between healthy human individuals. Study-wide results and caveats: Larger estimated richness was generally recorded for naive subsets relative to memory subsets.

Input material: memory CD4+ T cells sorted from blood. Noted subset: CD45RA-negative fraction. This TCR derives from a man aged 18 to 35 in good health.

In DNA, the CDR3 is TGCGCCAGCAGCTTAACAGGGGAGAGCACCGGGGAGCTGTTTTTT. It translates to CASSLTGESTGELFF. The rearrangement links TRBV5-1 to TRBJ2-2, with 7 bases aligning to TRBD1. V was clipped by 2 bases and J by 4 bases; unmatched bases: 5. CDR3 length: 15 residues. The V gene's germline CDR1 is SGHRS and CDR2 YFSETQ.